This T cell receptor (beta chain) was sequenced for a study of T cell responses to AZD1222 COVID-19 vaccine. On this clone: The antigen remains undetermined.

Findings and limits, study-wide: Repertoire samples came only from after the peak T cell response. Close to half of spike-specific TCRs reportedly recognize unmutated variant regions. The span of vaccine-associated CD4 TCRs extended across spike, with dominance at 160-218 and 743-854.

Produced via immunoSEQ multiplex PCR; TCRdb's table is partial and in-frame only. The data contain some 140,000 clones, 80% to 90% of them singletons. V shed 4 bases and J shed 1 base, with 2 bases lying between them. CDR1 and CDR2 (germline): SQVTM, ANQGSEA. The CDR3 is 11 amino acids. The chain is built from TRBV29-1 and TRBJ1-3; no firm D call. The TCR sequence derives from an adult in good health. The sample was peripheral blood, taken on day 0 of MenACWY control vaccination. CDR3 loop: CSVVSGNTIYF. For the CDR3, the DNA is TGCAGCGTTGTATCTGGAAACACCATATATTTT.